This T cell receptor beta chain was documented in a study of blood T cell repertoires in COVID-19. About the research overall: In each case, the material was cDNA or gDNA derived from T cells, B-cell-depleted T cells, or PBMCs.

The CDR3 is 16 residues long. V shed 3 bases and J 7 bases; nucleotides not matched to a gene: 10. CDR1 is SGHVS, CDR2 FNYEAQ, per germline. Authors' analysis steps: How many nucleated cells were present was estimated from reference gene primer amplification. Sequencing was performed with immunoSEQ multiplex PCR; in TCRdb, only in-frame clones are kept and a portion is missing. Clonal size and the V and J genes are those of that table, whereas D and trimming came from the DNA. The table lists around 300,000 clones, 75% to 85% of them singletons. The receptor was derived from a human donor in a cohort sampled during active COVID-19. The sequencing input was peripheral blood. V is TRBV7-6 and J is TRBJ2-1; 9 bases agree with TRBD1. The CDR3 loop is CASSLTPGQGKNEQFF. CDR3 nucleotides: TGTGCCAGCAGCTTGACCCCGGGACAGGGCAAAAATGAGCAGTTCTTC.